A selection of T cell receptor beta chains follows, all from one sample in a study of cytomegalovirus exposure and HLA in healthy donors. This table comes from immunoSEQ multiplex PCR, and its TCRdb copy is limited to in-frame clones, with some not included. The sample has more than 130,000 clones; around 80% are singletons. Sequenced material: PBMCs. The origin of the receptors is a man aged 25-45 years in good health and CMV-seronegative. Each CDR3 is given with its conserved first and last residue. D genes are given only for firm matches. A row's size may be missing; if present it is once, few, many or a size class.

>-|-|TRBV30|TRBJ2-5
CAWSGGSWETQYF
TGTGCCTGGAGCGGGGGATCATGGGAGACCCAGTACTTC
>TRBD2|-|TRBV28|TRBJ2-7
CASSPGTRWQYF
TGTGCCAGCAGTCCCGGGACTAGATGGCAGTACTTC
>TRBD1|-|TRBV9|TRBJ2-7
CASSPRGDRGNEQYF
TGTGCCAGCAGCCCCCGGGGGGACAGGGGAAACGAGCAGTACTTC
>-|-|TRBV29-1|TRBJ2-3
CSIRQFTDTQYF
TGCAGCATTCGACAGTTCACAGATACGCAGTATTTT
>TRBD1|-|TRBV27|TRBJ1-6
CASRPRQGVNSPLNF
TGTGCCAGCCGCCCCCGACAGGGCGTTAATTCACCCCTCAACTTT
>TRBD2|-|TRBV5-1|TRBJ2-7
CASSAGDSSYEQYF
TGCGCCAGCAGTGCGGGAGACAGCTCCTACGAGCAGTACTTC
>TRBD1|-|TRBV5-6|TRBJ1-2
CASSLGDRGQGFGYTF
TGTGCCAGCAGCTTGGGGGACAGGGGGCAAGGGTTTGGCTACACCTTC
>-|-|TRBV5-6|TRBJ2-5
CASMGGVGLETQYF
TGTGCCAGCATGGGGGGAGTAGGTTTAGAGACCCAGTACTTC
>-|-|TRBV4-2|TRBJ1-3
CASSQVLGNGNTIYF
TGTGCCAGCAGCCAAGTACTAGGGAACGGAAACACCATATATTTT
>TRBD2|few|TRBV6-1|TRBJ2-7
CASSEAGLASEQYF
TGTGCCAGCAGTGAAGCGGGACTAGCAAGCGAGCAGTACTTC
>TRBD2|few|TRBV28|TRBJ2-3
CASSVSGASTDTQYF
TGTGCCAGCAGTGTCAGCGGGGCTAGCACAGATACGCAGTATTTT
>-|-|TRBV5-8|TRBJ2-7
CASSLGQTRKTVSIYEQYF
TGTGCCAGCAGCTTGGGACAGACTAGGAAAACAGTGTCTATCTACGAGCAGTACTTC
>TRBD1|-|TRBV4-1|TRBJ2-7
CASSPGQGGSYEQYF
TGCGCCAGCAGCCCGGGACAGGGAGGCTCCTACGAGCAGTACTTC
>TRBD1|-|TRBV19|TRBJ1-2
CASSRDRPKVYGYTF
TGTGCCAGTAGCAGGGACAGGCCGAAGGTCTATGGCTACACCTTC
>TRBD1|once|TRBV18|TRBJ1-1
CASSPTGARGTEAFF
TGTGCCAGCTCACCAACAGGGGCTAGAGGCACTGAAGCTTTCTTT
>TRBD1|-|TRBV6-1|TRBJ1-5
CASRPQGVANQPQHF
TGTGCCAGCAGACCACAGGGGGTCGCGAATCAGCCCCAGCATTTT
>-|-|TRBV11-2|TRBJ1-5
CASSLGPVSGQPQHF
TGTGCCAGCAGCTTAGGCCCGGTATCGGGACAGCCCCAGCATTTT
>-|-|TRBV28|TRBJ1-5
CASSLSADISNQPQHF
TGTGCCAGCAGTTTATCGGCAGACATTAGCAATCAGCCCCAGCATTTT
>-|-|TRBV10-2|TRBJ1-1
CASSVNTEAFF
TGCGCCAGCAGCGTGAACACTGAAGCTTTCTTT
>TRBD1|-|TRBV7-3|TRBJ2-2
CASSRKTGVIGSFTGELFF
TGTGCCAGCAGCCGAAAGACAGGGGTAATAGGTTCGTTCACCGGGGAGCTGTTTTTT
>-|once|TRBV5-4|TRBJ2-5
CASSLTGGQYETQYF
TGTGCCAGCAGCTTGACGGGTGGTCAATATGAGACCCAGTACTTC
>TRBD1|-|TRBV19|TRBJ1-3
CASSIRGQGNTIYF
TGTGCCAGTAGTATCAGGGGGCAAGGAAACACCATATATTTT
>-|few|TRBV18|TRBJ2-3
CASSERSTDTQYF
TGTGCCAGCTCCGAGCGGAGCACAGATACGCAGTATTTT
>TRBD1|-|TRBV6-1|TRBJ1-5
CASSEGALGQGQPQHF
TGTGCCAGCAGTGAAGGGGCTTTGGGACAGGGTCAGCCCCAGCATTTT
>-|once|TRBV28|TRBJ1-1
CASSFDPGYGEAFF
TGTGCCAGCAGTTTTGATCCAGGGTACGGTGAAGCTTTCTTT
>-|-|TRBV25-1|TRBJ1-4
CASSELDRTDEKLFF
TGTGCCAGCAGTGAATTGGACAGAACGGACGAAAAACTGTTTTTT
>TRBD2|few|TRBV5-5|TRBJ2-1
CASSYTGLAGGGHAEQFF
TGTGCCAGCAGCTACACGGGACTAGCGGGAGGAGGTCACGCTGAGCAGTTCTTC
>-|-|TRBV5-1|TRBJ2-2
CASRQAPPNTGELFF
TGCGCCAGCAGGCAGGCGCCGCCGAACACCGGGGAGCTGTTTTTT
>-|once|TRBV28|TRBJ2-3
CASSLIPGASTDTQYF
TGTGCCAGCAGTTTGATCCCGGGTGCTAGCACAGATACGCAGTATTTT
>-|-|TRBV7-8|TRBJ1-1
CASSFTGNTEAFF
TGTGCCAGCAGCTTTACAGGGAACACTGAAGCTTTCTTT
>TRBD1|-|TRBV5-1|TRBJ1-3
CASSLDRGPGNTIYF
TGCGCCAGCAGCTTGGACAGGGGCCCTGGAAACACCATATATTTT
>-|-|TRBV28|TRBJ1-1
CASSSLSGTEAFF
TGTGCCAGCAGTTCCCTTTCGGGCACTGAAGCTTTCTTT
>-|-|TRBV28|TRBJ1-2
CASSLARAGYTF
TGTGCCAGCAGTTTAGCTAGAGCTGGCTACACCTTC
>-|-|TRBV7-8|TRBJ2-7
CASSGHNYEQYF
TGTGCCAGCTCTGGACACAACTACGAGCAGTACTTC
>TRBD2|-|TRBV4-2|TRBJ2-3
CASSQELAGVQDTQYF
TGTGCCAGCAGCCAAGAACTAGCGGGAGTCCAAGATACGCAGTATTTT
>-|-|TRBV12-5|TRBJ1-5
CASGPSQPQHF
TGTGCTAGTGGTCCCTCTCAGCCCCAGCATTTT
>TRBD1|many|TRBV19|TRBJ1-1
CASRLQGASTEAFF
TGTGCCAGTAGGCTTCAGGGGGCCAGCACTGAAGCTTTCTTT
>TRBD1|-|TRBV13|TRBJ1-1
CASSFHRGRGGTEAFF
TGTGCCAGCAGCTTCCACAGGGGGCGCGGGGGCACTGAAGCTTTCTTT
>-|-|TRBV6-5|TRBJ1-6
CASRPDISNSPLHF
TGTGCCAGCAGGCCAGATATTTCAAATTCACCCCTCCACTTT
>-|-|TRBV19|TRBJ2-7
CASSAGQTYEQYF
TGTGCCAGTAGTGCGGGACAGACCTACGAGCAGTACTTC
>TRBD1|once|TRBV2|TRBJ1-1
CASRVDRGPTEAFF
TGTGCCAGCAGAGTGGACAGGGGGCCCACTGAAGCTTTCTTT
>TRBD2|-|TRBV28|TRBJ2-3
CASSLWGGQDTQYF
TGTGCCAGCAGTCTCTGGGGGGGTCAAGATACGCAGTATTTT
>TRBD1|-|TRBV4-1|TRBJ2-1
CASSQEGTGGNEQFF
TGCGCCAGCAGCCAAGAGGGGACAGGGGGCAATGAGCAGTTCTTC
>TRBD2|-|TRBV5-4|TRBJ2-2
CASTLGGGAPAGELFF
TGTGCCAGCACCTTGGGCGGGGGGGCCCCCGCCGGGGAGCTGTTTTTT
>-|-|TRBV6-5|TRBJ1-6
CASSSRATGHSPLHF
TGTGCCAGCAGTTCCCGGGCCACAGGACATTCACCCCTCCACTTT
>-|once|TRBV4-1|TRBJ1-1
CASSQESPGGNTEAFF
TGCGCCAGCAGCCAAGAGTCCCCCGGGGGGAACACTGAAGCTTTCTTT
>-|few|TRBV7-9|TRBJ1-1
CASREGTEAFF
TGTGCCAGCAGGGAGGGCACTGAAGCTTTCTTT
>-|-|TRBV9|TRBJ1-5
CASSATGNNQPQHF
TGTGCCAGCAGCGCAACAGGGAACAATCAGCCCCAGCATTTT
>-|-|TRBV6-5|TRBJ1-1
CASTQGSEAFF
TGTGCCAGCACCCAGGGGAGCGAAGCTTTCTTT
>TRBD1|-|TRBV18|TRBJ1-1
CASSAGQGSTEAFF
TGTGCCAGCTCCGCAGGACAGGGGAGCACTGAAGCTTTCTTT
>TRBD2|-|TRBV30|TRBJ2-1
CAWSSLAGPYNEQFF
TGTGCCTGGAGTTCCCTAGCGGGACCCTACAATGAGCAGTTCTTC
>TRBD2|-|TRBV28|TRBJ2-7
CASGPSGRAYEQYF
TGTGCCAGCGGACCTAGCGGGAGGGCCTACGAGCAGTACTTC